This is a list of T cell receptor beta chains from one sample in a study of CD8 T cells in ankylosing spondylitis. TCRdb reanalysed the 5' RACE reads using MiXCR and keeps one entry per CDR3 protein. Of approximately 350,000 distinct CDR3 sequences in the sample, roughly 14% were seen once. Sequencing used blood, either unsorted or a sorted T cell fraction (not recorded which). These receptors came from a male donor with ankylosing spondylitis or in good health (not recorded which). CDR3s include the opening cysteine and the closing phenylalanine or tryptophan. Each record gives: J gene, clone size, D gene, V gene, CDR3 DNA, CDR3 protein. The D gene is left open where the match is weak. Only part of the rows carry a size: once, few, many, or a class if the clone is expanded.

>TRBJ2-2|-|-|TRBV19
TGTGCCAGTAGTATTAAAGGGCCCGGGGAGCTGTTTTTT
CASSIKGPGELFF
>TRBJ2-7|few|-|TRBV9
TGTGCCAGCAGCGTAGCCCCGGGGGCGACCTACGAGCAGTACTTC
CASSVAPGATYEQYF
>TRBJ2-7|-|TRBD1|TRBV30
TGTGCCTGGAGTGTCGGGACAGGGGATAACGAGCAGTACTTC
CAWSVGTGDNEQYF
>TRBJ2-7|many|TRBD2|TRBV4-2
TGTGCCAGCAGCCAAGATACGACTAGCGGGGGGATCCACGAGCAGTACTTC
CASSQDTTSGGIHEQYF
>TRBJ2-5|few|-|TRBV29-1
TGCAGCGGCAGGTCCTTGGAAGAGACCCAGTACTTC
CSGRSLEETQYF
>TRBJ1-2|-|-|TRBV3-1
TGTGCCAGCAGCCAAGATCTCGGGCCTAACTATGGCTACACCTTC
CASSQDLGPNYGYTF
>TRBJ2-5|many|TRBD2|TRBV4-2
TGTGCCAGCAGCCAAACTAGCGGGGGGGAGACCCAGTACTTC
CASSQTSGGETQYF
>TRBJ1-6|-|-|TRBV4-1
TGCGCCAGCAGCCAAGAACAGAATTATTCACCCCTCCACTTT
CASSQEQNYSPLHF
>TRBJ1-5|few|-|TRBV6-1
TGTGCCAGCAGTGAATCAACGAGTAGTTATAGCAATCAGCCCCAGCATTTT
CASSESTSSYSNQPQHF
>TRBJ2-2|few|TRBD2|TRBV6-4
TGTGCCAGCAGTCAAAGCGGGAGGACCGGGGAGCTGTTTTTT
CASSQSGRTGELFF
>TRBJ1-1|-|-|TRBV7-9
TGTGCCAGCAGCTTAGAGGGGCGTCAAGAAGCTTTCTTT
CASSLEGRQEAFF
>TRBJ2-7|-|-|TRBV6-2/TRBV6-3
TGTGCCAGCAGGCGGGACCTTCCTCCCTACGAGCAGTACTTC
CASRRDLPPYEQYF
>TRBJ2-1|few|TRBD2|TRBV7-6
TGTGCCAGCAGCCCCATGGGACTATACAATGAGCAGTTCTTC
CASSPMGLYNEQFF
>TRBJ1-2|-|TRBD1|TRBV7-2
TGTGCCAGCAGCTTAGGAGGGACAGGGATCTATGGCTACACCTTC
CASSLGGTGIYGYTF
>TRBJ2-3|few|TRBD1|TRBV28
TGTGCCAGCAGTTTTGCGGACAGGGGCACAGATACGCAGTATTTT
CASSFADRGTDTQYF
>TRBJ2-6|few|-|TRBV6-5
TGTGCCAGCAGTTACTGGGGTTACAGGGCTGGGGCCAACGTCCTGACTTTC
CASSYWGYRAGANVLTF
>TRBJ2-1|-|-|TRBV12-3/TRBV12-4
TGTGCCAGCAGACCGACAGGTGGCCCCTACAATGAGCAGTTCTTC
CASRPTGGPYNEQFF
>TRBJ1-1|few|TRBD1|TRBV5-6
TGTGCCAGCAGCTGGGGACAGTCTGAAGCTTTCTTT
CASSWGQSEAFF
>TRBJ2-7|few|TRBD1|TRBV3-1
TGTGCCAGCAGCCAAGGGACAGGGCTACCCACCTACGAGCAGTACTTC
CASSQGTGLPTYEQYF
>TRBJ1-2|few|TRBD1|TRBV2
TGTGCCAGCAGCCTGGGACAGCATAACTATGGCTACACCTTC
CASSLGQHNYGYTF
>TRBJ1-2|many|-|TRBV4-1
TGCGCCAGCAGCCTCAGCACGCCCAGCTATGGCTACACCTTC
CASSLSTPSYGYTF
>TRBJ1-5|few|TRBD1|TRBV6-5
TGTGCCAGCAGTTCAAAAGACAGGGCCGATCAGCCCCAGCATTTT
CASSSKDRADQPQHF
>TRBJ2-7|few|-|TRBV6-1
TGTGCCAGCAGCCGAGGTGGAAGTACCTACGAGCAGTACTTC
CASSRGGSTYEQYF
>TRBJ2-5|few|-|TRBV18
TGTGCCAGCTCACCACCGGCTAGGGGGGAGACCCAGTACTTC
CASSPPARGETQYF
>TRBJ2-1|few|-|TRBV9
TGTGCCAGCCTCCCTTCCGGGCACAGCTCCTACAATGAGCAGTTCTTC
CASLPSGHSSYNEQFF
>TRBJ2-3|-|-|TRBV3-1
TGTGCCAGCAGCCAAGGCGCGGGTACGCAGTATTTT
CASSQGAGTQYF
>TRBJ1-3|-|-|TRBV15
TGTGCCACCAGCAGAGCCGGGGACTCTGGAAACACCATATATTTT
CATSRAGDSGNTIYF
>TRBJ2-3|few|-|TRBV7-9
TGTGCCAGCAGCTTAGGTGGCAGGGTAACAGATACGCAGTATTTT
CASSLGGRVTDTQYF
>TRBJ2-5|few|-|TRBV20-1
TGCAGTGCTAGGTCCCAGGGAGGCGAGACCCAGTACTTC
CSARSQGGETQYF
>TRBJ2-5|-|TRBD2|TRBV20-1
TGCAGTGCTCTCGGGACTACCAAAGAGACCCAGTACTTC
CSALGTTKETQYF
>TRBJ1-1|few|TRBD1|TRBV28
TGTGCCAGCAGTCCTTTTAGGTCTCGGACAGGGGGCTCGAACACTGAAGCTTTCTTT
CASSPFRSRTGGSNTEAFF
>TRBJ2-1|-|-|TRBV5-1
TGCGCCAGCAGCCCCGACGGAGGGGTTACCAATGAGCAGTTCTTC
CASSPDGGVTNEQFF
>TRBJ1-5|few|-|TRBV2
TGTGCCAGCACAGGGGAAACCAATCAGCCCCAGCATTTT
CASTGETNQPQHF
>TRBJ2-7|many|TRBD1|TRBV6-1
TGTGCCAGCAGTGAAGACAGGGGACGAACCTACGAGCAGTACTTC
CASSEDRGRTYEQYF
>TRBJ1-2|few|-|TRBV29-1
TGCAGCGTTGAGGGAAGAACTAACTATGGCTACACCTTC
CSVEGRTNYGYTF
>TRBJ2-2|few|-|TRBV5-1
TGCGCCAGCAGCTTGGAAGTACACGGGGAGCTGTTTTTT
CASSLEVHGELFF
>TRBJ2-1|-|TRBD1|TRBV7-8
TGTGCCAGCAGCTTAAGGGACAGGGGCGCCTACAATGAGCAGTTCTTC
CASSLRDRGAYNEQFF
>TRBJ1-2|-|-|TRBV12-3/TRBV12-4
TGTGCCAGCGCCCCGGGGACTTTCTATGGCTACACCTTC
CASAPGTFYGYTF
>TRBJ2-3|-|-|TRBV10-3
TGTGCCATCCGGGGCAACGGACCCACAGATACGCAGTATTTT
CAIRGNGPTDTQYF
>TRBJ2-4|few|-|TRBV5-1
TGCGCCAGCAGCTTAGTAGGGACCAACAAAAACATTCAGTACTTC
CASSLVGTNKNIQYF
>TRBJ2-1|-|TRBD1|TRBV24-1
TGTGCCACCAGTGACCCGGGACAGGCAAATGAGCAGTTCTTC
CATSDPGQANEQFF
>TRBJ2-2|few|TRBD1|TRBV6-5
TGTGCCAGCAGTTACTCGACAGGGGGGGGCACCGGGGAGCTGTTTTTT
CASSYSTGGGTGELFF
>TRBJ2-7|few|TRBD2|TRBV11-1
TGTGCCAGCAGTTACAGGGGGAAGACTAGCGGGAGCCCCTACGAGCAGTACTTC
CASSYRGKTSGSPYEQYF
>TRBJ2-5|many|-|TRBV12-3/TRBV12-4
TGTGCCAGCAGTTCTCTTAGGGAGACCCAGTACTTC
CASSSLRETQYF
>TRBJ1-5|many|-|TRBV6-1
TGTGCCAGCAGTGGGGGGAGCAATCAGCCCCAGCATTTT
CASSGGSNQPQHF
>TRBJ2-3|many|-|TRBV9
TGTGCCAGCAGCCCGACAGCTAGCACAGATACGCAGTATTTT
CASSPTASTDTQYF
>TRBJ1-1|many|-|TRBV5-1
TGCGCCAGCAGCTTGGTGGCGGGGGACACTGAAGCTTTCTTT
CASSLVAGDTEAFF
>TRBJ2-3|-|TRBD2|TRBV20-1
TGCAGTGCTATCCGGGGACTAGCCCTAAAGGAAGATACGCAGTATTTT
CSAIRGLALKEDTQYF
>TRBJ1-1|many|-|TRBV10-3
TGTGCCATCAGCCGGGACGCCACCACGGGCTTCGGAAAAGCTTTCTTT
CAISRDATTGFGKAFF
>TRBJ1-2|many|TRBD1|TRBV4-2
TGTGCCAGCAGCCCGGGACAGGGGGCATCTGGCTACACCTTC
CASSPGQGASGYTF
>TRBJ2-3|-|TRBD1|TRBV29-1
TGCAGCGTCGGGGACAGTTTGATTCAGTATTTT
CSVGDSLIQYF
>TRBJ1-2|many|-|TRBV5-1
TGCGCCAGCAGCCGGGACACCGATAACTATGGCTACACCTTC
CASSRDTDNYGYTF
>TRBJ1-2|few|TRBD1|TRBV6-1
TGTGCCAGCAGTGAAGCGCTCCGGACAGGGAACTATGGCTACACCTTC
CASSEALRTGNYGYTF
>TRBJ1-2|-|-|TRBV6-6
TGTGCCAGCAGTACTCCAAATACGGGACTTATCTTC
CASSTPNTGLIF
>TRBJ1-5|-|-|TRBV20-1
TGCAGTGCTCTCGGTAGGGTGGTAAATCAGCCCCAGCATTTT
CSALGRVVNQPQHF